This entry lists 19 T cell receptor beta chains sequenced from one sample in a study of shared clonotypes between healthy human individuals. Using immunoSEQ multiplex PCR, the repertoire was profiled, and TCRdb retains in-frame clones only, with some absent. Counted here are some 600,000 clones, around 96% occurring once; the ten biggest clones make up about 0.11%. Naive CD8 cells lacked CD45RO and underwent positive selection for CCR7, leaving out terminally differentiated effector memory CD45RA+ cells. The sequencing input was naive CD8+ T cells sorted from blood. The receptors derive from a young woman in good health.

The rearrangement joins TRBV6-1 to TRBJ2-5, with D possibly being TRBD1 or TRBD2 (7 bases each). Trimming stripped 3 bases from V and 1 base from J, with 15 bases between. Germline loops: CDR1 MNHNS, CDR2 SASEGT. The CDR3 totals 16 residues. The CDR3 region is CASSEGPGGAQETQYF. CDR3 DNA sequence: TGTGCCAGCAGTGAGGGCCCAGGGGGGGCCCAAGAGACCCAGTACTTC.

The chain uses TRBV29-1 and TRBJ2-1, with D possibly TRBD2 on 6 matching bases. Germline V gene sequence: CDR1 SQVTM, CDR2 ANQGSEA. Trimming removed 5 bases at V and 2 bases at J, with 19 bases between. This CDR3 contains 16 residues. The CDR3 region has the DNA TGCAGCGTTACCTCCATAGCGGATTTAACCTACAATGAGCAGTTCTTC. It yields the protein CSVTSIADLTYNEQFF.

The chain carries TRBV19 and TRBJ2-1; 7 bases fit TRBD2. Germline trimming cut 8 bases from V and 10 bases from J; bases unmatched to any gene: 11. The CDR3 extends over 13 amino acids. The germline V gene has CDR1 LNHDA and CDR2 SQIVND (reference sequence). The CDR3 sequence is CASDDLTSDEQFF. CDR3 bases: TGTGCCAGTGACGATCTAACTAGCGACGAGCAGTTCTTC.

The V and J genes are TRBV6-5 and TRBJ2-2, with TRBD1 matching 8 bases. CDR3 size: 15 residues. With 5 bases clipped from V and 5 bases from J, the junction kept 7 bases outside the gene matches. Germline-derived CDR1 and CDR2 are MNHEY and SVGAGI. CDR3 sequence (DNA): TGTGCCAGCAGTCCACAGGGGGTAGGGACCGGGGAGCTGTTTTTT. Its translation is CASSPQGVGTGELFF.

The chain uses TRBV27 and TRBJ2-7; 11 bases are shared with TRBD2. Unmatched junction bases numbered 5, after V lost 8 bases and J lost 2 bases. CDR3 length: 14 residues. Germline V gives CDR1 MNHEY, CDR2 SMNVEV (reference sequence). The CDR3 sequence: CASRVAGGPYEQYF. The CDR3 bases are TGTGCCAGCCGGGTAGCGGGAGGGCCCTACGAGCAGTACTTC.

The genes are TRBV11-2 and TRBJ2-1; D not resolved. This CDR3 contains 13 residues. Trimming shortened V by 6 bases and J by 8 bases, and 14 bases separated the two germline ends. From germline, CDR1 is SGHAT and CDR2 FQNNGV. CDR3 bases: TGTGCCAGCAGAACCTGGAGTCGGGATGAGCAGTTCTTC. This codes for CASRTWSRDEQFF.

The chain joins TRBV11-2 to TRBJ2-1; D is ambiguous. This CDR3 contains 12 residues. The V end lost 5 bases, the J end lost 10 bases, and 12 bases lay between the germline ends. Germline lookup yields CDR1 SGHAT and CDR2 FQNNGV. The DNA of the CDR3 is TGTGCCAGCAGCCCCCCTTCCATGGAGCAGTTCTTC. It translates to CASSPPSMEQFF.

V usage is TRBV11-3 and J usage is TRBJ2-3; 9 bases map to TRBD2. V shed 8 bases, J shed 0 bases, and the junction held 15 bases outside the gene matches. Per germline, CDR1 SGHNT and CDR2 YENEEA. The CDR3 has 18 residues. CDR3: CASLDLSGRDSSTDTQYF. The CDR3 DNA reads as TGTGCCAGCCTCGACCTTAGCGGGAGAGATTCTAGCACAGATACGCAGTATTTT.

Here the CDR3 DNA reads TGTGCCAGCAGAGATCCGGCCGGGACAGACTCGAGCAATCAGCCCCAGCATTTT. This encodes CASRDPAGTDSSNQPQHF. V usage is TRBV28 and J usage is TRBJ1-5; 7 bases line up with TRBD1. Germline CDR1 MDHEN, CDR2 SYDVKM. This CDR3 is built from 18 residues. The V gene end was trimmed by 6 bases and the J gene end by 1 base; junction bases not matched to a gene: 15.

The chain carries TRBV4-2 and TRBJ2-7, with 10 bases lining up with TRBD2. CDR1 and CDR2 from the germline V gene are LGHNA and YNFKEQ. The CDR3 loop spans 15 amino acids. Unmatched junction bases numbered 6, after V lost 5 bases and J lost 2 bases. In DNA form, the CDR3 reads TGTGCCAGCAGCGAAGGGACTAGCGCGACCTACGAGCAGTACTTC. Amino acids: CASSEGTSATYEQYF.

The sample holds one count of this clone. The rearrangement joins TRBV27 to TRBJ2-7; D is undetermined. The CDR3 contains 12 residues. From germline, CDR1 is MNHEY and CDR2 SMNVEV (reference sequence). The V and J ends lost 6 bases and 2 bases respectively, with 8 bases between them. CDR3 bases: TGTGCCAGCAGCCACAGACCCTACGAGCAGTACTTC. Its translation: CASSHRPYEQYF.

This clone was observed a single time. The genes are TRBV9 and TRBJ2-3, with 9 positions matching TRBD2. This CDR3 spans 17 amino acids. The germline V gene has CDR1 SGDLS and CDR2 YYNGEE. The trim removed 3 bases at V and 2 bases at J, leaving 10 bases unmatched. The CDR3 region has the DNA TGTGCCAGCAGCGGAGTAAAAGCGGGAGGTACCACAGATACGCAGTATTTT. The encoded protein is CASSGVKAGGTTDTQYF.

The J gene is TRBJ1-1, the V gene TRBV28, with TRBD1 matching 7 bases. Unmatched junction bases numbered 7, after V lost 6 bases and J lost 0 bases. Germline CDR1 MDHEN, CDR2 SYDVKM. CDR3 length equals 15 residues. The CDR3 bases are TGTGCCAGCAGCCGATCAGGGGGTTTGAACACTGAAGCTTTCTTT. Amino acids: CASSRSGGLNTEAFF.

This chain connects TRBV15 to TRBJ1-5; unclear D gene. This CDR3 region has 16 residues. V lost 5 bases to trimming and J lost 2 bases, with 16 bases between them. Germline CDR1 LNHNV, CDR2 YYDKDF (reference sequence). CDR3 in amino acids: CATSPGQDERNQPQHF. In nucleotides, the CDR3 is TGTGCCACCAGCCCGGGCCAGGACGAACGCAATCAGCCCCAGCATTTT.

The J gene is TRBJ2-1, the V gene TRBV7-9; the D gene is possibly TRBD2 (10 bases). The CDR3 has 17 residues. Germline assignment: CDR1 SEHNR and CDR2 FQNEAQ (reference sequence). V lost 6 bases to trimming and J lost 6 bases, with 24 bases between them. This chain's CDR3 is CASRGAGGTGSFNEQFF. The CDR3, as DNA: TGTGCCAGCAGGGGAGCGGGAGGGACAGGGAGCTTCAATGAGCAGTTCTTC.

V usage is TRBV5-6 and J usage is TRBJ2-7; TRBD2 might be the D (6 bases). Trimming left V 3 bases short and J 0 bases short, with 19 bases between. The CDR3 is 17 residues long. In germline, CDR1 is SGHDT, CDR2 YYEEEE. CDR3 in amino acids: CASSWGGGLGFSYEQYF. The CDR3 nucleotides read TGTGCCAGCAGCTGGGGTGGGGGACTTGGTTTCTCCTACGAGCAGTACTTC.

In its sample, this clone was seen once. CDR3 loop: CASSLRGTNTEAFF. In nucleotides, the CDR3 is TGTGCCAGCAGTTTAAGGGGCACGAACACTGAAGCTTTCTTT. The chain carries TRBV28 and TRBJ1-1; TRBD1 might be the D (5 bases). The CDR3 totals 14 residues. V lost 2 bases and J lost 1, with 8 bases in between. The germline CDR1 and CDR2 sequences are MDHEN and SYDVKM.

The V and J genes are TRBV4-1 and TRBJ1-2; a weak D match, TRBD1 (6 bases). V was pared by 6 bases and J by 2 bases, with 13 bases between. The CDR3 extends over 14 amino acids. Germline V gives CDR1 MGHRA, CDR2 YSYEKL. This CDR3 reads CASRAYGTNYGYTF. The CDR3 DNA follows: TGCGCCAGCAGGGCCTACGGGACAAACTATGGCTACACCTTC.

This rearrangement joins TRBV5-6 to TRBJ1-1, with D uncertain. Trimming shortened V by 6 bases and J by 0 bases, and 12 bases separated the two germline ends. There are 14 residues in the CDR3. Germline-derived CDR1 and CDR2 are SGHDT and YYEEEE. DNA for the CDR3: TGTGCCAGCACCTGGAGGGAGATGAACACTGAAGCTTTCTTT. This translates into CASTWREMNTEAFF.